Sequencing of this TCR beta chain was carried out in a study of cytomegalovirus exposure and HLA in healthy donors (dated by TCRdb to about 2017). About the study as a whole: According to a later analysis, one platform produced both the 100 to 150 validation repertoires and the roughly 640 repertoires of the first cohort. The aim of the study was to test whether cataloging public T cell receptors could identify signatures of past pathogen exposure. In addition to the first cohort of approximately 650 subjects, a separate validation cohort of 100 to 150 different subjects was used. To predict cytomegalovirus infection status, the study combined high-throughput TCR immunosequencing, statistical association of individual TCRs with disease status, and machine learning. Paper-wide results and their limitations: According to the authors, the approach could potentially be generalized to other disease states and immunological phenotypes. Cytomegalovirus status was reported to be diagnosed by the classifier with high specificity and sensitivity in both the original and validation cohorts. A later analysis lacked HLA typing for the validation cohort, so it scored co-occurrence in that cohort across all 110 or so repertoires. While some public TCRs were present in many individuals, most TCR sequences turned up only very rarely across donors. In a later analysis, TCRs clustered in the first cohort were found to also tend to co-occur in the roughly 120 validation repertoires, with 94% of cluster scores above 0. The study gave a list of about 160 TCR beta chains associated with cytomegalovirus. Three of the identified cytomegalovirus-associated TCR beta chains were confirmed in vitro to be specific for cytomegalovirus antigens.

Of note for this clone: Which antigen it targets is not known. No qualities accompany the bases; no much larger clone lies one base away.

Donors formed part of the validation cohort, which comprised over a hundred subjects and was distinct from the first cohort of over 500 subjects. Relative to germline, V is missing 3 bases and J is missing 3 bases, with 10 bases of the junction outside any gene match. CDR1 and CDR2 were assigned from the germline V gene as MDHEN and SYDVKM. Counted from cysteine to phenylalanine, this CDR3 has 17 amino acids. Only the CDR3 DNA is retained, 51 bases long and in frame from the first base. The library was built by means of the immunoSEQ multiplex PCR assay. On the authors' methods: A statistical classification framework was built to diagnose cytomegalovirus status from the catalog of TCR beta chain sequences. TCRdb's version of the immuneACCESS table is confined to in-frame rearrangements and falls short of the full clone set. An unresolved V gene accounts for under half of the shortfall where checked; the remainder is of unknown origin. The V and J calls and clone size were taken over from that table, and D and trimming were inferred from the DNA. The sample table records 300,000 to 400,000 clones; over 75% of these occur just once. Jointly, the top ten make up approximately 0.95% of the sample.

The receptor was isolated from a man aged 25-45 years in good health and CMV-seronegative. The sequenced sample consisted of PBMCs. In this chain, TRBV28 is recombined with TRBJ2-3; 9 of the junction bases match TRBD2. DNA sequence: TGTGCCAGCAGTTTCTCTGAGGGACTAGCTGGGACAGATACGCAGTATTTT. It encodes CASSFSEGLAGTDTQYF.